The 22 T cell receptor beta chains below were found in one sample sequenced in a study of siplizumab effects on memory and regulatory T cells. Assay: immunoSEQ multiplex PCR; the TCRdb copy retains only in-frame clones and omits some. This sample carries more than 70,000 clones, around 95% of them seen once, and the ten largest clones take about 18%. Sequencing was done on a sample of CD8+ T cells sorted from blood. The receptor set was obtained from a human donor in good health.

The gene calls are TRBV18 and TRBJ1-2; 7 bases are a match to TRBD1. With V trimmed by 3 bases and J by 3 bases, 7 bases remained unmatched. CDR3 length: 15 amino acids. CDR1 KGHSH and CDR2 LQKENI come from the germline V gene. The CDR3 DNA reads TGTGCCAGCTCACCTGTTGGACAGGACTACTATGGCTACACCTTC. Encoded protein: CASSPVGQDYYGYTF.

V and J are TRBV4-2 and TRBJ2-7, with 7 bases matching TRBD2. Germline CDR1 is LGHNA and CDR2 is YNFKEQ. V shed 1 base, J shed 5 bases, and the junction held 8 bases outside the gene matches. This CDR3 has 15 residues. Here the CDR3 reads CASSQGTRRGNEQYF. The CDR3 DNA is TGTGCCAGCAGCCAAGGGACTAGAAGGGGTAACGAGCAGTACTTC.

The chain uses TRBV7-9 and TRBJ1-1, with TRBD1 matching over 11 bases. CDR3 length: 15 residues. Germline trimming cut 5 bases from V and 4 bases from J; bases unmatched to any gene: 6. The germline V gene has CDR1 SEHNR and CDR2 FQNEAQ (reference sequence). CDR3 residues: CASSESGTGGTEAFF. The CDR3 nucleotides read TGTGCCAGCAGCGAGAGTGGGACAGGGGGCACTGAAGCTTTCTTT.

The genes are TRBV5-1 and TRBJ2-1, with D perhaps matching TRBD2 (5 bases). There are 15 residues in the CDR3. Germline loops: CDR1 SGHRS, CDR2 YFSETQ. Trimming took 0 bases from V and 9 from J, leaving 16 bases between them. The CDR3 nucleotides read TGCGCCAGCAGCTTGGTGTCTAGCCCTAGCACTGAGCAGTTCTTC. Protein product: CASSLVSSPSTEQFF.

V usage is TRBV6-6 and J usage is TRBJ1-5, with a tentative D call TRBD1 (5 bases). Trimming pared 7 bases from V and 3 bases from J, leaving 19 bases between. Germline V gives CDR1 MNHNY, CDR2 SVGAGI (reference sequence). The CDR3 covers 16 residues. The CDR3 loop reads CASTPLLGGNNQPQHF. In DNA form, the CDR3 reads TGTGCCAGCACCCCACTCCTGGGGGGGAACAATCAGCCCCAGCATTTT.

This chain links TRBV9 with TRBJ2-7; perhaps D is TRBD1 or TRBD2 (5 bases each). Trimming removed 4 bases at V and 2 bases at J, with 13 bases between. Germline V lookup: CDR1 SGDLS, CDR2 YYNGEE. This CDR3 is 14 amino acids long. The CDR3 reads CASSSPGRPYEQYF. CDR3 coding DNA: TGTGCCAGCAGCTCCCCGGGACGCCCCTACGAGCAGTACTTC.

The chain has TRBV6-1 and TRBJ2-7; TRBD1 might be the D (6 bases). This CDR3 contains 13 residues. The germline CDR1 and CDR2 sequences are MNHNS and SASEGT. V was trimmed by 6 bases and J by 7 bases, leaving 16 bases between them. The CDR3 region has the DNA TGTGCCAGCAGACAAAATACAGGGAGAGAGCAGTACTTC. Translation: CASRQNTGREQYF.

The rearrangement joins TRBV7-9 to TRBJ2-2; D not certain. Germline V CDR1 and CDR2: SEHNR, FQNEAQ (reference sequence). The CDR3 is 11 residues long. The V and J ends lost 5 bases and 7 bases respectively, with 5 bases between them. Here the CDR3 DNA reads TGTGCCAGCAGCCGTGGCGGGGAGCTGTTTTTT. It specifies CASSRGGELFF.

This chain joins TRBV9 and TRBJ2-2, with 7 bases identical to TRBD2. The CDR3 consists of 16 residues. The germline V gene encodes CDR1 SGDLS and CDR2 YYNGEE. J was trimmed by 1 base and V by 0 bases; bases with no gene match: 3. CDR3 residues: CASSVEQRGNTGELFF. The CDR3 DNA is TGTGCCAGCAGCGTAGAACAGCGGGGGAACACCGGGGAGCTGTTTTTT. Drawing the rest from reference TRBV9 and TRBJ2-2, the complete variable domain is DSGVTQTPKHLITATGQRVTLRCSPRSGDLSVYWYQQSLDQGLQFLIQYYNGEERAKGNILERFSAQQFPDLHSELNLSSLELGDSALYFCASSVEQRGNTGELFFGEGSRLTVL.

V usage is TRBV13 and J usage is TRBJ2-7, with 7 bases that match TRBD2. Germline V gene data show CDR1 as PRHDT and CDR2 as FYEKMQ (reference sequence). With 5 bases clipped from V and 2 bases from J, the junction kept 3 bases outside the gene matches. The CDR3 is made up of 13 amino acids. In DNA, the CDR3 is TGTGCCAGCAGCAGGGGAGGGACCTACGAGCAGTACTTC. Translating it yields CASSRGGTYEQYF.

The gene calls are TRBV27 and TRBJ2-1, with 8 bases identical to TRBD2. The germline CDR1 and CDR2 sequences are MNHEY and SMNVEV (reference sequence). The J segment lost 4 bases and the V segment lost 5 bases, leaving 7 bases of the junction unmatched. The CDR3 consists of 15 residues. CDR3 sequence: CASSARPGGYNEQFF. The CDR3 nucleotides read TGTGCCAGCAGTGCTCGACCGGGGGGGTACAATGAGCAGTTCTTC.

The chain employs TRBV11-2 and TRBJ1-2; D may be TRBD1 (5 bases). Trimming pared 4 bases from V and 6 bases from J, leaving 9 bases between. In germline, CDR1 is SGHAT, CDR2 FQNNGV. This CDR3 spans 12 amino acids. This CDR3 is CASSYSGNGYTF. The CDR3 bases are TGTGCCAGCAGCTATTCAGGGAATGGCTACACCTTC. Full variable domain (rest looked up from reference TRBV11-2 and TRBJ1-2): EAGVAQSPRYKIIEKRQSVAFWCNPISGHATLYWYQQILGQGPKLLIQFQNNGVVDDSQLPKDRFSAERLKGVDSTLKIQPAKLEDSAVYLCASSYSGNGYTFGSGTRLTVV.

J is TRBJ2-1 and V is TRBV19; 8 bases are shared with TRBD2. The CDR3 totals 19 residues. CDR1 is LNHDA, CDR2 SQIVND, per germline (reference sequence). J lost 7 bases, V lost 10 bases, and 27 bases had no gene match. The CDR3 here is CATKLEGNQAGTRRNEQFF. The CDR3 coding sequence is TGTGCCACAAAACTCGAGGGGAATCAAGCCGGGACTAGACGAAATGAGCAGTTCTTC.

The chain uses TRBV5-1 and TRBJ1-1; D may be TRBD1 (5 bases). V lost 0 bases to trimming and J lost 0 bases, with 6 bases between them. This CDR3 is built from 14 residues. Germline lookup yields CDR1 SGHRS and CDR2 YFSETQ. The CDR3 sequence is CASSLEQVNTEAFF. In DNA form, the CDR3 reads TGCGCCAGCAGCTTGGAACAGGTGAACACTGAAGCTTTCTTT.

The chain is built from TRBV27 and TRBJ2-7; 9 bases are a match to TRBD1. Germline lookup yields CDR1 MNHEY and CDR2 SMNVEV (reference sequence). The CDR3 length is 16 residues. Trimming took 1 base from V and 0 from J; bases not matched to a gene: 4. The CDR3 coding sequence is TGTGCCAGCAGTTTATTTGGACAGGGGAGCTCCTACGAGCAGTACTTC. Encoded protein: CASSLFGQGSSYEQYF.

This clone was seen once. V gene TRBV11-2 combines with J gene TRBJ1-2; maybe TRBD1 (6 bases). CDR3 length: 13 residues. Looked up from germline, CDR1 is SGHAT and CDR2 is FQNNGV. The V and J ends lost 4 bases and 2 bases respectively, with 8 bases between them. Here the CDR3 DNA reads TGTGCCAGCAGCTATGGACAGAACTATGGCTACACCTTC. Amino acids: CASSYGQNYGYTF.

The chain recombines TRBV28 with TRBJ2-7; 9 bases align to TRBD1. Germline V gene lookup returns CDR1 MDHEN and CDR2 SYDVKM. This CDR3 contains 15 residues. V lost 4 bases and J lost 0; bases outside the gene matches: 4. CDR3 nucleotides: TGTGCCAGCAGTTACAGGGGGCGAAACTCCTACGAGCAGTACTTC. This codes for CASSYRGRNSYEQYF.

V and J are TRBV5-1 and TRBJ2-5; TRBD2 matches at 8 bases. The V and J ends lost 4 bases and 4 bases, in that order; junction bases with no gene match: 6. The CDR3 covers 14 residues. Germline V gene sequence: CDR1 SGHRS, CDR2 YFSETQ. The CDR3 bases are TGCGCCAGCAGCAAATGGACTAGCCGAGAGACCCAGTACTTC. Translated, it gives CASSKWTSRETQYF.

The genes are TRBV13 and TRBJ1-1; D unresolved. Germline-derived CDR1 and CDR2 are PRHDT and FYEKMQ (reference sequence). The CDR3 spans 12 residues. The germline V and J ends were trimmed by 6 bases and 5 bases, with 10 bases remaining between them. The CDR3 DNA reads TGTGCCAGCAGTTACATGCGGACTGAAGCTTTCTTT. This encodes CASSYMRTEAFF.

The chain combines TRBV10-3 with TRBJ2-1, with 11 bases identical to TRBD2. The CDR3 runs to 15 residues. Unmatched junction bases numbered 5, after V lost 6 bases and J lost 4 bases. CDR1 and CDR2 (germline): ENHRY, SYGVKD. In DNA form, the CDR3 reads TGTGCCATCAGCATAGCGGGAGGGGGGTACAATGAGCAGTTCTTC. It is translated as CAISIAGGGYNEQFF.

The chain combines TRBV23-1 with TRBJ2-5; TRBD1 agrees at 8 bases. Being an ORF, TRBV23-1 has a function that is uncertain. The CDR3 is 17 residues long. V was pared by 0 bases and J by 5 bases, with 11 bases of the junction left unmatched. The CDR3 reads CASSQSKGRTGWETQYF. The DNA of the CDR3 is TGCGCCAGCAGTCAATCTAAGGGACGGACAGGGTGGGAGACCCAGTACTTC.

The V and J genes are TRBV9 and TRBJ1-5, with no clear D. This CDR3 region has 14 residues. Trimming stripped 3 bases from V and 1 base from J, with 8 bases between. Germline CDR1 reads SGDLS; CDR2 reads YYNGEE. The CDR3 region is CASSEGPSNQPQHF. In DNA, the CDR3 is TGTGCCAGCAGCGAGGGCCCGAGCAATCAGCCCCAGCATTTT.